Below, 30 T cell receptor beta chains from the same sample are listed, as sequenced in a study of blood T cell repertoires in COVID-19. Using immunoSEQ multiplex PCR, the repertoire was profiled, and TCRdb retains in-frame clones only, with some absent. The sample carries under 250,000 clones, approximately 84% recorded once. The sequenced sample consisted of peripheral blood. The receptors originated from a woman of 80 years or more with acute or convalescent COVID-19.

The DNA for the CDR3 is TGTGCCAGCAGCTCAACTAGCGAATTATTGGATACGCAGTATTTT. Its protein is CASSSTSELLDTQYF. The V gene is TRBV7-3, the J gene TRBJ2-3; 7 nucleotides align to TRBD2. Looked up from germline, CDR1 is SGHTA and CDR2 is FQGTGA. There are 15 residues in the CDR3. V was clipped by 4 bases and J by 6 bases; unmatched bases: 10.

V usage is TRBV6-5 and J usage is TRBJ1-1, with 9 nucleotides matching TRBD1. The CDR3 is 13 amino acids. Germline lookup yields CDR1 MNHEY and CDR2 SVGAGI. With 10 bases clipped from V and 7 bases from J, the junction kept 10 bases outside the gene matches. Here the CDR3 reads CATIRDRASEAFF. The CDR3 DNA follows: TGTGCCACCATCCGGGACAGGGCGAGTGAAGCTTTCTTT.

The V call is TRBV27, the J call TRBJ1-3; a weak D match, TRBD1 (5 bases). Per germline, CDR1 MNHEY and CDR2 SMNVEV (reference sequence). Trimming stripped 2 bases from V and 4 bases from J, with 9 bases between. The CDR3 is 14 amino acids. CDR3 residues: CASSLQGTGNTIYF. The CDR3 DNA sequence: TGTGCCAGCAGTTTACAGGGTACGGGAAACACCATATATTTT.

V and J are TRBV28 and TRBJ1-6; TRBD1 aligns across 9 bases. The V gene end was trimmed by 5 bases and the J gene end by 7 bases; junction bases not matched to a gene: 12. Germline V gene data show CDR1 as MDHEN and CDR2 as SYDVKM. The CDR3 consists of 17 residues. The CDR3 bases are TGTGCCAGCAGTATCTTCTTACAGGGGGCTCTAAATTCACCCCTCCACTTT. This sequence encodes CASSIFLQGALNSPLHF.

This chain joins TRBV29-1 and TRBJ2-7, with a tentative D call TRBD2 (6 bases). The CDR3 has 16 amino acids. Trimming shortened V by 8 bases and J by 2 bases, and 25 bases separated the two germline ends. The germline V gene has CDR1 SQVTM and CDR2 ANQGSEA. The CDR3 DNA sequence: TGCAGCCCGCGGGACCGCCCGGGGCCTAGCCCCTACGAGCAGTACTTC. Protein: CSPRDRPGPSPYEQYF.

The rearrangement links TRBV6-5 to TRBJ2-5; D is perhaps TRBD2 (5 bases). V shed 2 bases and J shed 1 base, with 11 bases lying between them. The CDR3 length is 15 residues. The germline V gene has CDR1 MNHEY and CDR2 SVGAGI. CDR3: CASSYEGMSQETQYF. CDR3 DNA sequence: TGTGCCAGCAGTTACGAGGGAATGAGCCAAGAGACCCAGTACTTC.

The chain uses TRBV7-3 and TRBJ2-7; possibly TRBD2 for D (5 bases). The CDR3 extends over 13 amino acids. Germline V gene lookup returns CDR1 SGHTA and CDR2 FQGTGA. Trimming cost V 1 base and J 6 bases, with 10 bases left between them. CDR3 nucleotides: TGTGCCAGCAGCTTAAGACGAGCGGCCGAGCAGTACTTC. Its protein is CASSLRRAAEQYF.

V usage is TRBV19 and J usage is TRBJ2-7, with TRBD2 matching 7 bases. Germline V gene data show CDR1 as LNHDA and CDR2 as SQIVND (reference sequence). The length of the CDR3 is 15 residues. V shed 3 bases and J 10 bases; nucleotides not matched to a gene: 15. The chain's CDR3 is CASSISGTDTGEQYF. As DNA, the CDR3 is TGTGCCAGTAGTATCAGCGGGACCGATACCGGGGAACAGTACTTC.

The chain carries TRBV6-4 and TRBJ2-1, with D possibly matching TRBD2 (5 bases). Trimming removed 3 bases from V and 0 bases from J, with 12 bases in between. The length of the CDR3 is 16 residues. Germline values: CDR1 MRHNA, CDR2 SNTAGT. The CDR3 region has the DNA TGTGCCAGCAGTGAGAGGGCGCAGAGCTCCTACAATGAGCAGTTCTTC. Encoded protein: CASSERAQSSYNEQFF.

The CDR3 coding sequence is TGTGCCAGCAGTTTTCCGTCTAGCGGGAGCGCGAACACCGGGGAGCTGTTTTTT. Translation gives CASSFPSSGSANTGELFF. The gene calls are TRBV6-2 or TRBV6-3 and TRBJ2-2, with 10 bases identical to TRBD2. The CDR3 has 18 residues. Trimming cost V 4 bases and J 0 bases; bases outside gene matches: 8. CDR1 is MNHEY, CDR2 SVGEGT, per germline.

The rearrangement uses TRBV28 and TRBJ2-7; 7 nucleotides line up with TRBD1. This CDR3 comprises 14 residues. The V segment lost 6 bases and the J segment 7 bases; nucleotides outside the gene matches: 12. Germline V gene sequence: CDR1 MDHEN, CDR2 SYDVKM. The CDR3 DNA reads as TGTGCCAGCAGGGTAGGGGGCCAAACCGCGGAGCAGTACTTC. Translated, it gives CASRVGGQTAEQYF.

The rearrangement links TRBV2 to TRBJ2-7; TRBD2 aligns across 8 bases. CDR1 is SNHLY, CDR2 FYNNEI, per germline. The J segment lost 4 bases and the V segment lost 2 bases, leaving 7 bases of the junction unmatched. The CDR3 has 15 residues. The CDR3 spells CASSENGGVSYEQYF. DNA for the CDR3: TGTGCCAGCAGTGAAAACGGGGGGGTGTCGTACGAGCAGTACTTC.

Notes on this clone: Other nucleotide sequences in the sample specify the same CDR3. CDR3 amino acids: CASSLGGNTEAFF. DNA for the CDR3: TGTGCCAGCAGCTTGGGAGGGAACACTGAAGCTTTCTTT. The chain is built from TRBV11-3 and TRBJ1-1, with unresolved D. V was cut by 3 bases and J by 1 base, with 6 bases left in between. CDR3 size: 13 residues. CDR1 SGHNT and CDR2 YENEEA come from the germline V gene.

The chain recombines TRBV28 with TRBJ2-4; D perhaps matches TRBD1 (6 bases). The CDR3 is 13 amino acids. Germline V gives CDR1 MDHEN, CDR2 SYDVKM. The V gene lost 7 bases and the J gene lost 8 bases, with 15 bases spanning the gap. CDR3 DNA: TGTGCCAGCAAAAAAGGGGGAATGGACATTCAGTACTTC. Its translation: CASKKGGMDIQYF.

The chain couples TRBV4-2 to TRBJ2-7, with 11 bases fitting TRBD2. V shed 0 bases, J shed 5 bases, and the junction held 12 bases outside the gene matches. The germline V gene encodes CDR1 LGHNA and CDR2 YNFKEQ. This CDR3 comprises 18 residues. CDR3 nucleotides: TGTGCCAGCAGCCAAGATGAAATTAGCGGGAGGGCGATGGACGAGCAGTACTTC. Translated: CASSQDEISGRAMDEQYF.

The chain recombines TRBV28 with TRBJ1-2; tentatively, D is TRBD1 (6 bases). Trimming cost V 3 bases and J 8 bases, with 10 bases left between them. The CDR3 is made up of 12 amino acids. CDR1 is MDHEN, CDR2 SYDVKM, per germline. The CDR3, as DNA: TGTGCCAGCAGTTTCAGGGGAAGGGGCTACACCTTC. This codes for CASSFRGRGYTF.

This chain connects TRBV18 to TRBJ1-5, with D unclear. V lost 4 bases and J lost 0, with 4 bases in between. Germline V gene sequence: CDR1 KGHSH, CDR2 LQKENI. The CDR3 totals 13 residues. As DNA, the CDR3 is TGTGCCAGCTCACTTTATAGCAATCAGCCCCAGCATTTT. Its translation: CASSLYSNQPQHF.

The CDR3 coding sequence is TGTGCCAGCAGGAGGGAGGTAGAAGTTGGGCAGTTCTTC. It yields the protein CASRREVEVGQFF. The chain carries TRBV12-3 or TRBV12-4 and TRBJ2-1, with D possibly being TRBD2 (6 bases). Trimming cost V 6 bases and J 12 bases, with 18 bases left between them. The CDR3 consists of 13 residues.

The CDR3 here is CASSALLGQGNEKLFF. The CDR3 nucleotides are TGTGCCAGCAGCGCGCTACTGGGACAGGGTAATGAAAAACTGTTTTTT. The chain joins TRBV7-9 to TRBJ1-4; 9 bases map to TRBD1. Germline loops: CDR1 SEHNR, CDR2 FQNEAQ (reference sequence). This CDR3 region has 16 residues. Trimming cost V 5 bases and J 4 bases; bases outside gene matches: 8. Supplemented by reference TRBV7-9 and TRBJ1-4, the full variable domain reads DTGVSQNPRHKITKRGQNVTFRCDPISEHNRLYWYRQTLGQGPEFLTYFQNEAQLEKSRLLSDRFSAERPKGSFSTLEIQRTEQGDSAMYLCASSALLGQGNEKLFFGSGTQLSVL.

The V and J genes are TRBV27 and TRBJ2-1, with a tentative D call TRBD1 (5 bases). The germline V gene has CDR1 MNHEY and CDR2 SMNVEV (reference sequence). The V gene lost 3 bases and the J gene lost 10 bases, with 16 bases spanning the gap. The CDR3 extends over 14 amino acids. The CDR3 DNA follows: TGTGCCAGCAGTTTGGATCACGCAACAGGCGAGCAGTTCTTC. The encoded protein is CASSLDHATGEQFF.

The chain combines TRBV5-4 with TRBJ2-5, with 10 positions matching TRBD2. Germline V gene lookup returns CDR1 SGHNT and CDR2 YYREEE (reference sequence). V lost 5 bases to trimming and J lost 1 base; unmatched junction nucleotides: 5. CDR3 size: 15 residues. Here the CDR3 DNA reads TGTGCCAGCAGTTCCTTAGCGGGGGGCCAAGAGACCCAGTACTTC. This translates into CASSSLAGGQETQYF.

V gene TRBV7-9 combines with J gene TRBJ1-2; the match to TRBD1 covers 8 bases. The germline V gene has CDR1 SEHNR and CDR2 FQNEAQ (reference sequence). With V trimmed by 1 base and J by 8 bases, 6 bases remained unmatched. The CDR3 runs to 14 residues. The CDR3 region has the DNA TGTGCCAGCAGCTTAGGGCAGGGGGCCTTGGGCTACACCTTC. Translating gives CASSLGQGALGYTF.

The CDR3 DNA reads as TGTGCCAGCAGCCCACGACGGGAGTCGGACACCGGGGAGCTGTTTTTT. It translates to CASSPRRESDTGELFF. This rearrangement joins TRBV5-4 to TRBJ2-2, with D maybe TRBD2 (6 bases). This CDR3 has 16 amino acids. Trimming shortened V by 4 bases and J by 3 bases, and 16 bases separated the two germline ends. CDR1 and CDR2 from the germline V gene are SGHNT and YYREEE (reference sequence).

The chain uses TRBV7-9 and TRBJ1-1; 8 nucleotides match TRBD1. The germline gives CDR1 SEHNR, CDR2 FQNEAQ (reference sequence). CDR3 size: 15 residues. Trimming at V came to 5 bases and at J to 1 base, leaving 6 bases not matched to a gene. This CDR3 is CASSLRTGRNTEAFF. CDR3 coding DNA: TGTGCCAGCAGCCTCCGGACAGGGAGGAACACTGAAGCTTTCTTT.

For this clone: The germline gene is not matched at one end of the junction; a read error may be the cause. The V and J genes are TRBV18 and TRBJ2-2, with 9 bases aligning to TRBD1. Looked up from germline, CDR1 is KGHSH and CDR2 is LQKENI. The CDR3 totals 16 residues. The CDR3 nucleotides are TGTACCAGCTCAGAGGACAGGGGATTTAACACCGGGGAGCTGTTTTTT. Its translation is CTSSEDRGFNTGELFF. Together with reference TRBV18 and TRBJ2-2, the CDR3 gives the full variable domain: NAGVMQNPRHLVRRRGQEARLRCSPMKGHSHVYWYRQLPEEGLKFMVYLQKENIIDESGMPKERFSAEFPKEGPSILRIQQVVRGDSAAYFCTSSEDRGFNTGELFFGEGSRLTVL.

This clone came up once. The chain is built from TRBV20-1 and TRBJ1-3, with D possibly matching TRBD1 (6 bases). The germline V and J ends were trimmed by 3 bases and 3 bases, with 15 bases remaining between them. The CDR3 length is 15 residues. Germline V gene sequence: CDR1 DFQATT, CDR2 SNEGSKA (reference sequence). The DNA of the CDR3 is TGCAGTGCTAGTAATGGACAGACGGATGGAAACACCATATATTTT. As protein: CSASNGQTDGNTIYF.

This clone was observed a handful of times. This chain uses TRBV13 with TRBJ2-1, with 14 bases matching TRBD2. The length of the CDR3 is 18 residues. V shed 3 bases and J 2 bases; nucleotides not matched to a gene: 6. Germline-derived CDR1 and CDR2 are PRHDT and FYEKMQ (reference sequence). CDR3 DNA: TGTGCCAGCAGCTTTGGGACTAGCGGGAGTAGAGCCTACAATGAGCAGTTCTTC. This translates into CASSFGTSGSRAYNEQFF.

This rearrangement joins TRBV9 to TRBJ2-3; TRBD1 might be the D (6 bases). The CDR3 consists of 15 residues. V was trimmed by 2 bases and J by 0 bases, leaving 10 bases between them. Germline V gene sequence: CDR1 SGDLS, CDR2 YYNGEE. CDR3 residues: CASSVGTLSTDTQYF. Written as DNA, the CDR3 is TGTGCCAGCAGCGTCGGGACACTCAGCACAGATACGCAGTATTTT.

This chain links TRBV5-6 with TRBJ1-6; D is perhaps TRBD1 (5 bases). Trimming removed 4 bases at V and 11 bases at J, with 13 bases between. CDR3 length equals 13 residues. Germline V gives CDR1 SGHDT, CDR2 YYEEEE. The CDR3 loop reads CASSGGTAPPLHF. The DNA for the CDR3 is TGTGCCAGCAGCGGGGGGACGGCGCCACCCCTCCACTTT. Supplemented by reference TRBV5-6 and TRBJ1-6, the full variable domain reads DAGVTQSPTHLIKTRGQQVTLRCSPKSGHDTVSWYQQALGQGPQFIFQYYEEEERQRGNFPDRFSGHQFPNYSSELNVNALLLGDSALYLCASSGGTAPPLHFGNGTRLTVT.

The V call is TRBV20-1, the J call TRBJ2-7; D not certain. CDR1 and CDR2 from the germline V gene are DFQATT and SNEGSKA (reference sequence). V shed 3 bases and J shed 0 bases, with 15 bases lying between them. This CDR3 comprises 15 residues. CDR3 sequence reads: CSASSSLRSSYEQYF. The CDR3, as DNA: TGCAGTGCTAGTTCGTCACTTCGTAGCTCCTACGAGCAGTACTTC.